This T cell receptor beta chain stems from a study of blood T cell repertoires in COVID-19. Study-level information: Spain, Italy and the United States supplied samples that represented acute and convalescent COVID-19.

Generated by immunoSEQ multiplex PCR, the TCRdb table keeps only in-frame clones and is missing some. The table shows about 200,000 clones, with approximately 85% occurring only once. This clone was recorded only once. The CDR3 is made up of 13 amino acids. Trimming took 3 bases from V and 5 from J, leaving 8 bases between them. CDR1 is ENHRY and CDR2 is SYGVKD in the germline V gene. The sample comprised peripheral blood. The receptor's source is a woman in her forties or fifties with active or convalescent COVID-19. The chain has TRBV10-3 and TRBJ1-5; no clear D gene. CDR3: CAISDRLDQPQHF. The DNA of the CDR3 is TGTGCCATCAGTGACCGCCTAGATCAGCCCCAGCATTTT.